This T cell receptor (beta chain) emerged from a study of regulatory T cells in long-lasting Graves disease. Arm-PCR of CDR3 regions with iRepertoire HTBI primers generated TCR beta libraries. Using its own MiXCR run on the multiplex PCR reads, TCRdb lists one record per CDR3 protein. The profile shows 650,000 to 700,000 distinct CDR3 sequences, 25% to 30% of them singletons. Time point here: persistent/refractory GD, antithyroid drugs over 5 years with positive TRAb. Making the TCR library involved RNA that had been extracted from PBMCs. Points on this clonotype: One junction end does not reproduce the germline sequence, and a read error may be involved.

The length of the CDR3 is 14 residues. Looked up from germline, CDR1 is GTSNPN and CDR2 is SVGIG (reference sequence). The sample here was peripheral blood mononuclear cells (PBMCs), taken when the disease was refractory, from a patient treated with antithyroid drugs. The chain links TRBV30 to TRBJ1-2, with D tentatively TRBD1 (6 bases). The source is a female donor with Graves disease. As DNA, the CDR3 is TGTGCCTGGATGCCAACGGTCCAAGCCCGGACAGTTAGTTTC. Translation: CAWMPTVQARTVSF.